A selection of T cell receptor beta chains follows, all from one sample in a study of cytomegalovirus exposure and HLA in healthy donors. Profiling relied on immunoSEQ multiplex PCR, and the TCRdb table lists in-frame clones only, not all of them. This sample has around 140,000 clones, with around four fifths found just once. Sequencing used PBMCs. The receptors were sampled from a man aged 40-49 years in good health and CMV-seronegative. CDR3s include the opening cysteine and the closing phenylalanine or tryptophan. The order of the fields is J gene, D gene, clone size, V gene, CDR3 protein, CDR3 DNA. The D gene is left open where the match is weak. Some rows have no size entry. The others give once, few or many, or a class for an expanded clone.

J gene: TRBJ2-1
D gene: NA
clone size: few
V gene: TRBV30
CDR3 protein: CAWRSGSSYNEQFF
CDR3 DNA: TGTGCCTGGAGAAGCGGTAGCTCCTACAATGAGCAGTTCTTC

J gene: TRBJ2-2
D gene: NA
clone size: NA
V gene: TRBV15
CDR3 protein: CATSTNRDYGQGTGELFF
CDR3 DNA: TGTGCCACCAGCACCAACCGGGACTACGGTCAGGGGACCGGGGAGCTGTTTTTT

J gene: TRBJ1-1
D gene: TRBD1
clone size: NA
V gene: TRBV19
CDR3 protein: CASSTRGLIDTEAFF
CDR3 DNA: TGTGCCAGTAGTACCAGGGGGCTAATCGACACTGAAGCTTTCTTT

J gene: TRBJ1-1
D gene: NA
clone size: NA
V gene: TRBV5-1
CDR3 protein: CASSLARGSMNTEAFF
CDR3 DNA: TGCGCCAGCAGCTTGGCCAGGGGAAGTATGAACACTGAAGCTTTCTTT

J gene: TRBJ2-3
D gene: TRBD2
clone size: NA
V gene: TRBV9
CDR3 protein: CASSSRRGGSTDTQYF
CDR3 DNA: TGTGCCAGCAGCTCGAGACGGGGGGGAAGCACAGATACGCAGTATTTT

J gene: TRBJ2-2
D gene: TRBD2
clone size: NA
V gene: TRBV27
CDR3 protein: CASKRAGGNGELFF
CDR3 DNA: TGTGCCAGCAAGAGAGCGGGAGGTAACGGGGAGCTGTTTTTT

J gene: TRBJ2-7
D gene: NA
clone size: NA
V gene: TRBV4-3
CDR3 protein: CASSQENGQLYEQYF
CDR3 DNA: TGCGCCAGCAGCCAAGAAAACGGACAACTCTACGAGCAGTACTTC

J gene: TRBJ2-7
D gene: TRBD1
clone size: NA
V gene: TRBV7-9
CDR3 protein: CSSSLGTGTYLLPYEQYF
CDR3 DNA: TGTTCCAGCAGCCTCGGGACAGGAACATACCTACTCCCCTACGAGCAGTACTTC

J gene: TRBJ2-1
D gene: TRBD2
clone size: NA
V gene: TRBV4-3
CDR3 protein: CASSQHYLAGGPLEQFF
CDR3 DNA: TGCGCCAGCAGCCAGCACTACTTAGCGGGGGGGCCTTTGGAGCAGTTCTTC

J gene: TRBJ2-7
D gene: NA
clone size: NA
V gene: TRBV7-9
CDR3 protein: CSSSLGVRDYEQYF
CDR3 DNA: TGTTCCAGCAGCTTAGGTGTCAGGGATTACGAGCAGTACTTC

J gene: TRBJ2-7
D gene: NA
clone size: NA
V gene: TRBV19
CDR3 protein: CASSSRDSLLGKQYF
CDR3 DNA: TGTGCCAGTAGTTCTCGGGACTCACTACTGGGGAAGCAGTACTTC

J gene: TRBJ2-5
D gene: TRBD1
clone size: NA
V gene: TRBV7-2
CDR3 protein: CASSTGQGPQETQYF
CDR3 DNA: TGTGCCAGCAGCACCGGACAGGGGCCACAAGAGACCCAGTACTTC

J gene: TRBJ1-2
D gene: NA
clone size: NA
V gene: TRBV27
CDR3 protein: CASSFGSGGYTF
CDR3 DNA: TGTGCCAGCAGTTTCGGCTCGGGAGGCTACACCTTC

J gene: TRBJ2-5
D gene: TRBD1
clone size: NA
V gene: TRBV18
CDR3 protein: CASSPNERGLQETQYF
CDR3 DNA: TGTGCCAGCTCACCAAACGAGAGGGGGCTTCAAGAGACCCAGTACTTC

J gene: TRBJ1-3
D gene: TRBD1
clone size: NA
V gene: TRBV28
CDR3 protein: CASSETQGVLGNTIYF
CDR3 DNA: TGTGCCAGCAGTGAAACACAGGGGGTTTTAGGAAACACCATATATTTT

J gene: TRBJ2-3
D gene: NA
clone size: NA
V gene: TRBV19
CDR3 protein: CASKKDAGLGLDTQYF
CDR3 DNA: TGTGCCAGTAAGAAGGACGCGGGCTTAGGGTTAGATACGCAGTATTTT

J gene: TRBJ2-1
D gene: NA
clone size: NA
V gene: TRBV9
CDR3 protein: CASNGGGAYEQFF
CDR3 DNA: TGTGCCAGCAATGGTGGGGGGGCTTATGAGCAGTTCTTC

J gene: TRBJ1-4
D gene: NA
clone size: few
V gene: TRBV5-1
CDR3 protein: CASSSDGGMEKLFF
CDR3 DNA: TGCGCCAGCAGCAGTGACGGAGGAATGGAAAAACTGTTTTTT

J gene: TRBJ1-3
D gene: NA
clone size: NA
V gene: TRBV29-1
CDR3 protein: CSVETDNSGNTIYF
CDR3 DNA: TGCAGCGTTGAAACGGACAACTCTGGAAACACCATATATTTT

J gene: TRBJ1-1
D gene: TRBD1
clone size: few
V gene: TRBV5-1
CDR3 protein: CASFTSTGGNTEAFF
CDR3 DNA: TGCGCCAGCTTTACTTCGACAGGGGGCAACACTGAAGCTTTCTTT

J gene: TRBJ2-7
D gene: NA
clone size: NA
V gene: TRBV27
CDR3 protein: CASSFGGPSYEQYF
CDR3 DNA: TGTGCCAGCAGTTTCGGGGGGCCCTCCTACGAGCAGTACTTC

J gene: TRBJ1-2
D gene: NA
clone size: NA
V gene: TRBV4-1
CDR3 protein: CASSQVGRSGYTF
CDR3 DNA: TGCGCCAGCAGCCAAGTGGGGCGTTCTGGCTACACCTTC

J gene: TRBJ1-4
D gene: NA
clone size: NA
V gene: TRBV30
CDR3 protein: CAWSPLVTGQGEKLFF
CDR3 DNA: TGTGCCTGGAGCCCTCTCGTGACAGGCCAGGGGGAAAAACTGTTTTTT

J gene: TRBJ1-1
D gene: NA
clone size: few
V gene: TRBV7-9
CDR3 protein: CASSLSDAFF
CDR3 DNA: TGTGCCAGCAGCTTAAGCGATGCTTTCTTT

J gene: TRBJ2-3
D gene: TRBD2
clone size: NA
V gene: TRBV28
CDR3 protein: CASSLNSGGSHTQYF
CDR3 DNA: TGTGCCAGCAGTCTAAATAGCGGGGGGAGCCATACGCAGTATTTT

J gene: TRBJ1-5
D gene: NA
clone size: NA
V gene: TRBV4-3
CDR3 protein: CASSQTGSFNQPQHF
CDR3 DNA: TGCGCCAGCAGCCAGACGGGGTCTTTCAATCAGCCCCAGCATTTT

J gene: TRBJ2-7
D gene: NA
clone size: NA
V gene: TRBV7-2
CDR3 protein: CASSLGYSYEQYF
CDR3 DNA: TGTGCCAGCAGCTTAGGTTACAGCTACGAGCAGTACTTC

J gene: TRBJ2-2
D gene: TRBD1
clone size: NA
V gene: TRBV2
CDR3 protein: CASSDRGGRTGELFF
CDR3 DNA: TGTGCCAGCAGTGATCGAGGGGGCAGGACCGGGGAGCTGTTTTTT

J gene: TRBJ1-1
D gene: NA
clone size: NA
V gene: TRBV6-5
CDR3 protein: CASRRELSNTEAFF
CDR3 DNA: TGTGCCAGCAGGCGGGAGTTATCGAACACTGAAGCTTTCTTT

J gene: TRBJ2-2
D gene: NA
clone size: NA
V gene: TRBV7-9
CDR3 protein: CASSSPVGTGELFF
CDR3 DNA: TGTGCCAGCAGCTCTCCGGTTGGCACCGGGGAGCTGTTTTTT

J gene: TRBJ2-7
D gene: NA
clone size: NA
V gene: TRBV6-6
CDR3 protein: CASDNPGQYEQYF
CDR3 DNA: TGTGCCAGCGATAACCCAGGGCAGTACGAGCAGTACTTC

J gene: TRBJ2-1
D gene: TRBD2
clone size: NA
V gene: TRBV27
CDR3 protein: CASSLRPGRGASYNEQFF
CDR3 DNA: TGTGCCAGCAGTTTAAGGCCGGGGCGGGGGGCCTCCTACAATGAGCAGTTCTTC

J gene: TRBJ2-1
D gene: NA
clone size: NA
V gene: TRBV29-1
CDR3 protein: CSVLTGMYNEQFF
CDR3 DNA: TGCAGCGTGCTGACGGGGATGTACAATGAGCAGTTCTTC

J gene: TRBJ1-1
D gene: TRBD1
clone size: few
V gene: TRBV19
CDR3 protein: CASSIGTGITEAFF
CDR3 DNA: TGTGCCAGTAGTATCGGGACAGGGATCACTGAAGCTTTCTTT